One sample yielded the 27 T cell receptor beta chains listed below, sequenced in a study of cytomegalovirus exposure and HLA in healthy donors. With 60 Vbeta and 13 Jbeta primers, the PCR was carried out. Some clones are missing from TCRdb's copy, which holds only in-frame ones; the method was immunoSEQ multiplex PCR. The sample records about 93,000 clones, roughly four fifths being singletons. Material for sequencing was PBMCs. The receptors were gathered from a man younger than 40 in good health and CMV-seronegative.

The V gene is TRBV19, the J gene TRBJ1-1, with 10 bases that match TRBD1. The CDR3 extends over 16 amino acids. CDR1 is LNHDA, CDR2 SQIVND, per germline (reference sequence). Trimming at V came to 6 bases and at J to 0 bases, leaving 7 bases not matched to a gene. CDR3 region: CASRTGGPALNTEAFF. For the CDR3, the DNA is TGTGCCAGTAGGACAGGGGGCCCGGCCCTGAACACTGAAGCTTTCTTT.

V gene TRBV5-8 combines with J gene TRBJ1-2, with 9 bases identical to TRBD1. Trimming took 4 bases from V and 4 from J; bases not matched to a gene: 11. The CDR3 loop spans 16 amino acids. Germline loops: CDR1 SGHTS, CDR2 YDEGEE. The CDR3 DNA reads TGTGCCAGCAGCGCTCCACGGCGACAGGGGGGCTATGGCTACACCTTC. Translating it yields CASSAPRRQGGYGYTF.

The genes are TRBV9 and TRBJ2-7; 10 bases agree with TRBD1. This CDR3 is built from 17 residues. Germline V gene lookup returns CDR1 SGDLS and CDR2 YYNGEE. V dropped 4 bases and J dropped 4; count of bases not matched to a gene: 14. CDR3 protein: CASSPRPDRGPWYEQYV. The CDR3 bases are TGTGCCAGCAGCCCAAGACCTGACAGGGGGCCATGGTACGAGCAGTACGTC.

The chain carries TRBV4-2 and TRBJ1-3; 10 bases fit TRBD1. Germline CDR1 is LGHNA and CDR2 is YNFKEQ. With 1 base clipped from V and 0 bases from J, the junction kept 15 bases outside the gene matches. The CDR3 contains 21 residues. This CDR3 is CASSQVSWDRGQTTSGNTIYF. The CDR3 DNA reads as TGTGCCAGCAGCCAAGTTTCCTGGGACAGGGGACAGACTACCTCTGGAAACACCATATATTTT.

This clone turned up a few times. V is TRBV19 and J is TRBJ1-2; D is unresolved. The CDR3 is 14 amino acids. Germline V gene lookup returns CDR1 LNHDA and CDR2 SQIVND (reference sequence). V lost 3 bases to trimming and J lost 3 bases, with 11 bases between them. The DNA for the CDR3 is TGTGCCAGTAGTATGTGGCCTGAGGACTATGGCTACACCTTC. Translating gives CASSMWPEDYGYTF.

As to this clone: The same CDR3 is also encoded by other DNA sequences in this sample. In nucleotides, the CDR3 is TGCGCCAGCAGCCAAGATTTTCGGGAAACTGAAGCTTTCTTT. Translated: CASSQDFRETEAFF. The chain couples TRBV4-1 to TRBJ1-1; D is ambiguous. CDR1 and CDR2 from the germline V gene are MGHRA and YSYEKL. V lost 0 bases and J 5 bases, leaving 10 bases between the germline ends. The CDR3 runs to 14 residues.

This sequence joins TRBV7-2 and TRBJ1-5; D perhaps matches TRBD1 (5 bases). Germline V gene lookup returns CDR1 SGHTA and CDR2 FQGNSA. The CDR3 contains 14 residues. V was clipped by 2 bases and J by 7 bases, with 12 bases between them. The CDR3 DNA reads TGTGCCAGCAGCTTATTCCAGGGCGGACAGCCCCAGCATTTT. The encoded protein is CASSLFQGGQPQHF.

J is TRBJ2-2 and V is TRBV5-5; 8 bases fit TRBD1. The CDR3 runs to 15 residues. The V segment lost 4 bases and the J segment 4 bases; nucleotides outside the gene matches: 6. Germline lookup yields CDR1 SGHKS and CDR2 YYEKEE (reference sequence). The CDR3 DNA sequence: TGTGCCAGCAGCACGGGACAGGCGTCCACCGGGGAGCTGTTTTTT. This sequence encodes CASSTGQASTGELFF.

The chain carries TRBV5-3 and TRBJ1-5, with 8 nucleotides matching TRBD1. TRBV5-3 falls under the ORF class, with uncertain function. This CDR3 region has 17 residues. With 0 bases clipped from V and 4 bases from J, the junction kept 9 bases outside the gene matches. The CDR3 sequence: CARSLGQGIRVNQPQHF. The DNA of the CDR3 is TGTGCCAGAAGCTTGGGACAGGGGATTCGCGTAAATCAGCCCCAGCATTTT.

The chain recombines TRBV19 with TRBJ1-5; D is unresolved. The CDR3 has 12 amino acids. Germline V gene lookup returns CDR1 LNHDA and CDR2 SQIVND (reference sequence). The ends were cut back, 6 bases at V and 9 bases at J, with 12 bases in the middle. Written as DNA, the CDR3 is TGTGCCAGTAGGACGGCCGGCGGGCCCCAGCATTTT. This sequence encodes CASRTAGGPQHF.

This clone was counted between two and nine times. This sequence joins TRBV6-6 and TRBJ1-2; 11 bases are a match to TRBD1. The CDR3 runs 14 residues. The V and J ends lost 11 bases and 8 bases, in that order; junction bases with no gene match: 13. Per the germline V gene, CDR1 is MNHNY and CDR2 is SVGAGI (reference sequence). The CDR3 nucleotides are TGTGCCTCCCAGAAGACAGGGACAGGGGGAGGCTACACCTTC. It yields the protein CASQKTGTGGGYTF.

This chain connects TRBV6-4 to TRBJ2-3; 11 bases match TRBD2. In germline, CDR1 is MRHNA, CDR2 SNTAGT. The length of the CDR3 is 16 residues. V shed 0 bases, J shed 2 bases, and the junction held 1 base outside the gene matches. The CDR3 loop is CASSDSSGGATDTQYF. CDR3 DNA: TGTGCCAGCAGTGACTCTAGCGGGGGGGCCACAGATACGCAGTATTTT.

The chain combines TRBV5-1 with TRBJ2-7; 8 bases match TRBD2. This CDR3 has 17 residues. The trim removed 1 base at V and 2 bases at J, leaving 11 bases unmatched. Germline-derived CDR1 and CDR2 are SGHRS and YFSETQ. The CDR3: CASSLKSGGRKTYEQYV. CDR3 sequence (DNA): TGCGCCAGCAGCTTGAAAAGTGGCGGGAGGAAGACCTACGAGCAGTACGTC.

The chain links TRBV7-9 to TRBJ1-1, with D hard to call. Trimming pared 3 bases from V and 1 base from J, leaving 9 bases between. CDR1 is SEHNR and CDR2 is FQNEAQ in the germline V gene (reference sequence). The CDR3 runs 14 residues. CDR3 residues: CASSFLGPNTEAFF. DNA of the CDR3: TGTGCCAGCAGCTTTCTTGGCCCGAACACTGAAGCTTTCTTT.

Only one count was recorded for this clone. The chain combines TRBV5-8 with TRBJ1-6; 7 positions match TRBD1. The CDR3 runs 14 residues. Per the germline V gene, CDR1 is SGHTS and CDR2 is YDEGEE. Trimming took 7 bases from V and 5 from J; bases not matched to a gene: 6. In DNA, the CDR3 is TGTGCCAGCCAAGGGGGCCTTAATAATTCACCCCTCCACTTT. This gives the protein CASQGGLNNSPLHF.

V and J are TRBV5-1 and TRBJ2-2; TRBD1 matches 8 bases. Germline CDR1 reads SGHRS; CDR2 reads YFSETQ. Trimming removed 7 bases from V and 4 bases from J; junction bases left unmatched: 12. The CDR3 spans 16 residues. The CDR3: CASEVGDRSRTGELFF. As DNA, the CDR3 is TGCGCCAGCGAGGTGGGGGACAGGAGCCGCACCGGGGAGCTGTTTTTT.

This clone was detected only a few times. V usage is TRBV6-1 and J usage is TRBJ1-1, with D perhaps TRBD1 (5 bases). Trimming removed 8 bases from V and 7 bases from J, with 17 bases in between. The germline gives CDR1 MNHNS, CDR2 SASEGT. CDR3 length: 13 residues. The CDR3 sequence is CASGREGVGEAFF. The CDR3, as DNA: TGTGCCAGCGGCAGGGAGGGAGTGGGTGAAGCTTTCTTT.

The chain employs TRBV4-1 and TRBJ1-5; D perhaps matches TRBD1 (5 bases). Germline-derived CDR1 and CDR2 are MGHRA and YSYEKL. V lost 3 bases and J lost 3, with 12 bases in between. This CDR3 has 15 amino acids. CDR3 region: CASSQQGGFNQPQHF. DNA for the CDR3: TGCGCCAGCAGCCAGCAGGGCGGTTTCAATCAGCCCCAGCATTTT.

The chain employs TRBV19 and TRBJ2-7; a possible D gene is TRBD2 (6 bases). V was trimmed by 7 bases and J by 5 bases, leaving 18 bases between them. Germline V gene data show CDR1 as LNHDA and CDR2 as SQIVND (reference sequence). This CDR3 contains 14 residues. This chain's CDR3 is CASTGSHGGHEQYF. CDR3 DNA: TGTGCCAGTACCGGGAGCCACGGAGGGCACGAGCAGTACTTC.

The gene calls are TRBV2 and TRBJ2-4; TRBD1 aligns across 7 bases. This CDR3 contains 14 residues. Germline CDR1 and CDR2: SNHLY and FYNNEI. V was clipped by 3 bases and J by 5 bases; unmatched bases: 4. CDR3 DNA: TGTGCCAGCAGTGAGAGTGGGACAGAAAACATTCAGTACTTC. Encoded protein: CASSESGTENIQYF.

This clone was recorded once. The rearrangement uses TRBV4-2 and TRBJ2-3; D is perhaps TRBD2 (5 bases). The V end lost 3 bases, the J end lost 4 bases, and 8 bases lay between the germline ends. The CDR3 is 13 amino acids. The V gene's germline CDR1 is LGHNA and CDR2 YNFKEQ. The CDR3 protein is CASSQEVPDTQYF. The CDR3 nucleotides are TGTGCCAGCAGCCAGGAGGTTCCAGATACGCAGTATTTT.

CDR3 residues: CSVGGTGFYEQYF. In nucleotides, the CDR3 is TGCAGCGTTGGCGGGACAGGGTTTTACGAGCAGTACTTC. J is TRBJ2-7 and V is TRBV29-1, with 9 bases aligning to TRBD1. The CDR3 consists of 13 residues. The trim removed 4 bases at V and 4 bases at J, leaving 5 bases unmatched. The germline gives CDR1 SQVTM, CDR2 ANQGSEA.

This chain uses TRBV11-1 with TRBJ1-6; unclear D gene. From germline, CDR1 is SGHAT and CDR2 FQDESV (reference sequence). The CDR3 contains 12 residues. The V end lost 1 base, the J end lost 13 bases, and 8 bases lay between the germline ends. The CDR3 DNA follows: TGTGCCAGCAGCTTAGGAGGGAGTCCCCTCCACTTT. Its translation is CASSLGGSPLHF.

The rearrangement joins TRBV28 to TRBJ1-2; D not resolved. Trimming stripped 6 bases from V and 8 bases from J, with 13 bases between. The CDR3 has 12 residues. Germline CDR1 MDHEN, CDR2 SYDVKM. The CDR3: CASSSGGRGYTF. As DNA, the CDR3 is TGTGCCAGCAGCTCCGGTGGTAGAGGCTACACCTTC.

The chain couples TRBV11-2 to TRBJ1-3; 8 bases line up with TRBD1. Germline trimming cut 4 bases from V and 0 bases from J; bases unmatched to any gene: 5. Germline V lookup: CDR1 SGHAT, CDR2 FQNNGV. This CDR3 has 16 residues. DNA for the CDR3: TGTGCCAGCAGCTCTACAGGGGGAAACTCTGGAAACACCATATATTTT. Its protein product is CASSSTGGNSGNTIYF.

The chain employs TRBV7-6 and TRBJ2-2, with a tentative D call TRBD2 (6 bases). This CDR3 comprises 18 residues. Trimming took off 5 bases at V and 4 bases at J, with 23 bases between the two ends. CDR1 and CDR2 (germline): SGHVS, FNYEAQ. The CDR3 DNA reads TGTGCCAGCAGCCCCACCACGGCGGGGACCGCGGGCACCGGGGAGCTGTTTTTT. Translation: CASSPTTAGTAGTGELFF.

The chain links TRBV13 to TRBJ1-2; possibly TRBD1 for D (5 bases). V was pared by 0 bases and J by 2 bases, with 13 bases between. Germline V gives CDR1 PRHDT, CDR2 FYEKMQ (reference sequence). This CDR3 is built from 16 residues. The CDR3 DNA is TGTGCCAGCAGCTTAGGGGGGGGGACTTCAAACTATGGCTACACCTTC. Translated, it gives CASSLGGGTSNYGYTF.